The TCR beta chain under discussion was sequenced for a study of Ad26.COV2.S vaccination and SARS-CoV-2 variants (dated by TCRdb to the early 2020s). With regard to the full study: Donors in the vaccine arm were drawn from COV1001, a multicentre, randomized, double-blind, placebo-controlled phase I-IIa trial testing Ad26.COV2.S in healthy adults. A total of approximately 30 samples were included in the TCR-sequenced set, comprising around 19 Ad26.COV2.S vaccine recipients, 5 placebo recipients and 8 SARS-CoV-2 convalescent individuals. Sequencing of the TCRbeta repertoire served to evaluate the specificity and breadth of SARS-CoV-2-reactive T cell receptors following Ad26.COV2.S vaccination. Participants in the trial were split at random into five groups of five each, receiving low-dose or high-dose Ad26.COV2.S once or twice, or else placebo on both occasions. Investigators remained blinded to trial group allocation during experiments and outcome assessment. Ad26.COV2.S was administered intramuscularly at 5 x 10^10 or 1 x 10^11 viral particles, either as a single shot or as two shots given 56 days apart.

The treatment or condition label for this specimen denotes: some 19 received Ad26.COV2.S at low or high dose, single or two shots; about 5 received placebo; per-sample allocation not given. For vaccine and placebo recipients, repertoires were sequenced using samples collected on day 63 after the first injection. In Cohort 1b, about two dozen adults aged 18-55 years were enrolled at a single site in Boston, USA, between 29 July and 7 August 2020. Ad26.COV2.S consisted of a replication-incompetent adenovirus type 26 vector by which a prefusion-stabilized SARS-CoV-2 spike protein from the original Wuhan strain was expressed. As to this clone: This clone's antigen is unknown. No clone much larger than this one lies a single base away; base qualities are absent.

Summary of the overall study and its limitations: The authors noted that total T cell responses may have been underestimated by the TCR breadth and depth analyses. Non-spike TCR breadth was comparable between vaccine and placebo recipients, consistent with the vaccine containing only spike. Higher spike-specific TCR breadth was observed in Ad26.COV2.S recipients than in placebo recipients (P = 0.0014). The study was not powered for comparison of responses between vaccine doses or regimens. After vaccination, substantial breadth of spike-specific CD8+ and CD4+ T cell responses was reported.

The CDR3 runs 21 amino acids, cysteine and phenylalanine included. The read is trimmed to its CDR3 DNA, 63 bases read in frame from base 1. Trimming at the junction amounts to 0 bases on V and 0 bases on J, and the germline ends lie 21 bases apart. Based on the germline V gene (reference sequence), the CDR1 and CDR2 sequences are LNHDA and SQIVND. The immunoSEQ Assay was the method used to sequence TCRbeta CDR3 regions. After extraction, genomic DNA underwent amplification by bias-controlled multiplex PCR, followed by high-throughput sequencing. The paper's data handling went like this. To quantify the absolute abundance of every unique TCRbeta CDR3 region, sequences were collapsed and filtered. T cell fraction was estimated by normalizing TCRbeta template counts to usable DNA, with usable DNA measured through amplification of reference genes found in all nucleated cells. Repertoire TCRs were annotated as SARS-CoV-2-specific when V gene, CDR3 amino acid sequence and J gene were exactly matched to a known reactive TCR set. The reference SARS-CoV-2 TCR set came from MIRA and was filtered for enrichment in COVID-19-positive ImmuneCODE repertoires, removing public or cross-reactive TCRs. Based on the MIRA antigens, annotated TCRs were further analysed at the level of specific ORF or position within ORF. Breadth was defined as annotated unique rearrangements over total unique productive rearrangements; depth was the summed frequency of those rearrangements. Two-sided Wilcoxon rank-sum tests were used to compare TCR breadth between groups. In TCRdb, the immuneACCESS table is reduced to in-frame sequences with V and J assigned. These tables do not hold every clone; where another copy was compared, an unresolved V gene accounts for under half, and the others remain unexplained. V and J calls and clone size are copied from that table; D and trimming were computed from the DNA. The sample has around 500,000 clones on record, around 89% of them singletons. The ten biggest clones cover 1.7% of the sample.

The clonotype was recovered from a person aged 18-60 years who received the Ad26.COV2.S COVID-19 vaccine or a placebo. Here the sequenced sample was peripheral blood, taken in a trial of Ad26.COV2.S vaccine versus placebo. The rearranged segments are TRBV19 and TRBJ2-6; no D gene can be assigned with confidence. The CDR3 reads CASSIDPVNLDRYSGANVLTF. The nucleotide sequence reads TGTGCCAGTAGTATAGATCCTGTAAATCTTGACCGATACTCTGGGGCCAACGTCCTGACTTTC.